This TCR beta chain derives from a study of OX40 agonist ivuxolimab in advanced cancers. Study-level background: Of the participants, 40% to 50% had some prior anti-PD-1, anti-PD-L1 or anti-CTLA-4 therapy, which was allowed. Overall study findings and caveats: Patients with a partial response at 0.1-3.0 mg/kg had among the lowest clonal expansion.

Generated by immunoSEQ multiplex PCR, the TCRdb table keeps only in-frame clones and is missing some. The sample yields about 49,000 clones, under 90% seen once. Baseline was the first blood sampling point, followed by cycle 4 day 1 and cycle 7 day 1. V dropped 5 bases and J dropped 0 bases, with 7 bases sitting between them. The V gene's germline CDR1 is MNHEY and CDR2 SVGAGI. The CDR3 loop spans 13 amino acids. As concerns this clone: Its antigen is not identified.

The sequence came from an adult with an advanced solid tumor such as melanoma, head and neck, liver or kidney cancer. This material consisted of CD4+ or CD8+ T cells sorted from blood, taken in a trial of the OX40 agonist ivuxolimab. The rearrangement links TRBV6-5 to TRBJ1-1; D is uncertain. CDR3 sequence: CASSVTVNTEAFF. Here the CDR3 DNA reads TGTGCCAGCAGTGTTACAGTGAACACTGAAGCTTTCTTT.